The clone carrying this T cell receptor (beta chain) was seen more than once but under ten times. Isolated RNA was reverse transcribed into cDNA used as the sequencing template. Assay: immunoSEQ multiplex PCR; the TCRdb copy retains only in-frame clones and omits some. The data hold 150,000 to 200,000 clones, with 64% observed a single time. Sample treatment: oral pan-JAK inhibitor, 5-10 mg twice daily. This specimen comes from a study of CD8+ T cells in alopecia areata. The CDR3 runs 11 residues. The chain employs TRBV21-1 and TRBJ2-7; the table calls TRBD2, which could not be checked here. TRBV21-1 is an annotated pseudogene. The receptor's source is a human donor with alopecia areata. The specimen was CD4+ T cells sorted from blood, collected at approximately week 49, from a patient treated with tofacitinib. The CDR3 region has the DNA TGTGCCAGCAGCAAAGTAGCCATCCAGTACTTC. Translation: CASSKVAIQYF.